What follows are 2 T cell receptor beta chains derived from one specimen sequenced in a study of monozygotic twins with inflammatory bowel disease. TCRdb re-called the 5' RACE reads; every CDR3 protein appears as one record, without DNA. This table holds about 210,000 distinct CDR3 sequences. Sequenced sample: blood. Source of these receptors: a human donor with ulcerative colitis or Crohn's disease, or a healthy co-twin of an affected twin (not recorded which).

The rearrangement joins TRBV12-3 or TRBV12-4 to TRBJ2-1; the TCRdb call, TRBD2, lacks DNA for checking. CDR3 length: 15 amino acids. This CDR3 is CASSLVRGAYNEQFF.

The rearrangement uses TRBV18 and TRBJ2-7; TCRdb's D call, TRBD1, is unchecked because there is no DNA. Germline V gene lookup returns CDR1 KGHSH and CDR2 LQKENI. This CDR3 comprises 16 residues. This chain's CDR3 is CASSPRLTGSSYEQYF.